The source of this T cell receptor (beta chain) is a study of blood T cell repertoires in COVID-19. Assay used: immunoSEQ multiplex PCR; TCRdb lists only in-frame clones, some missing. This sample has around 300,000 clones, with 75% to 90% found just once. This clone was counted once. The CDR3 is 17 amino acids. J was trimmed by 2 bases and V by 4 bases; bases with no gene match: 11. Germline V lookup: CDR1 KGHDR, CDR2 SFDVKD. Sequenced sample: PBMCs or T cells enriched from blood (not recorded which). The receptor comes from a woman younger than 35 who had recovered from COVID-19. The rearrangement joins TRBV24-1 to TRBJ2-3; 7 bases are a match to TRBD1. CDR3 in DNA: TGTGCCACCAGTGACCAAACAGGACAGGACTTCACAGATACGCAGTATTTT. Encoded protein: CATSDQTGQDFTDTQYF.